Each of the 21 T cell receptor beta chains below was sequenced from the same sample in a study of human T cells and chemical hapten exposure. Time point of the sample: patch test 1, 2 weeks after DPC sensitization. This sample's treatment: therapeutic diphenylcyclopropenone sensitization with weekly scalp DPC. TCRdb fed the RACE reads into MiXCR, producing one record per CDR3 protein. This table holds about 380,000 distinct CDR3 sequences, about 4.8% found once. Sequenced material: whole blood, taken in connection with sensitization to the hapten diphenylcyclopropenone (DPC). These receptors all stem from a woman between 50 and 59 years old with alopecia areata. Some clones in this sample may be carry-over from other donors' samples.

A few counts support this clonotype. In DNA form, the CDR3 reads TGTGCCAGCTCACCACCGATGGGGGAGACCCAGTACTTC. Translation gives CASSPPMGETQYF. This chain links TRBV18 with TRBJ2-5; unclear D gene. The CDR3 loop spans 13 amino acids. V lost 0 bases, J lost 5 bases, and 7 bases lay in between. Germline CDR1 reads KGHSH; CDR2 reads LQKENI. Looking up the rest from reference TRBV18 and TRBJ2-5 gives the full variable domain: NAGVMQNPRHLVRRRGQEARLRCSPMKGHSHVYWYRQLPEEGLKFMVYLQKENIIDESGMPKERFSAEFPKEGPSILRIQQVVRGDSAAYFCASSPPMGETQYFGPGTRLLVL.

This clonotype was recorded a few times. The rearrangement joins TRBV28 to TRBJ2-5; 8 bases are a match to TRBD1. Trimming cost V 1 base and J 5 bases; bases outside gene matches: 12. The CDR3 extends over 17 amino acids. Per germline, CDR1 MDHEN and CDR2 SYDVKM. Written as DNA, the CDR3 is TGTGCCAGCAGTTTATCCAACCTGCAGGGGGCGGCGGAGACCCAGTACTTC. This codes for CASSLSNLQGAAETQYF.

This clonotype was counted a few times. The V gene is TRBV7-8, the J gene TRBJ2-5; a possible D gene is TRBD1 (6 bases). This CDR3 spans 14 amino acids. Trimming took off 3 bases at V and 1 base at J, with 9 bases between the two ends. The germline CDR1 and CDR2 sequences are SGHVS and FQNEAQ. CDR3 DNA: TGTGCCAGCAGCTTCGGGACATTCCAAGAGACCCAGTACTTC. Amino acid sequence: CASSFGTFQETQYF.

This clonotype has at least ten counts. The DNA of the CDR3 is TGCGCCAGCAGCTTGCAGGGACAGCTCAATCAGCCCCAGCATTTT. The encoded protein is CASSLQGQLNQPQHF. The chain combines TRBV5-1 with TRBJ1-5; 7 positions match TRBD1. This CDR3 has 15 residues. With V trimmed by 1 base and J by 3 bases, 4 bases remained unmatched. Germline V gene data show CDR1 as SGHRS and CDR2 as YFSETQ. The variable domain in full, completed from reference TRBV5-1 and TRBJ1-5, reads KAGVTQTPRYLIKTRGQQVTLSCSPISGHRSVSWYQQTPGQGLQFLFEYFSETQRNKGNFPGRFSGRQFSNSRSEMNVSTLELGDSALYLCASSLQGQLNQPQHFGDGTRLSIL.

V gene TRBV7-8 combines with J gene TRBJ1-6; D gene uncertain. This CDR3 spans 15 amino acids. The ends were cut back, 5 bases at V and 3 bases at J, with 11 bases in the middle. Germline V CDR1 and CDR2: SGHVS, FQNEAQ. CDR3 sequence reads: CASSAGNIYNSPLHF. The CDR3 DNA sequence: TGTGCCAGCAGCGCGGGAAACATCTATAATTCACCCCTCCACTTT.

This clonotype showed up many times. The V gene is TRBV7-2, the J gene TRBJ2-5, with 10 bases identical to TRBD1. The CDR3 consists of 15 residues. CDR1 is SGHTA and CDR2 is FQGNSA in the germline V gene. The J segment lost 4 bases and the V segment lost 3 bases, leaving 5 bases of the junction unmatched. The CDR3 spells CASSFDRGRVETQYF. The CDR3 DNA reads as TGTGCCAGCAGCTTCGACAGGGGGCGGGTAGAGACCCAGTACTTC.

There are many counts of this clonotype. The gene calls are TRBV7-8 and TRBJ2-1; 9 nucleotides agree with TRBD2. The V and J ends lost 8 bases and 7 bases, in that order; junction bases with no gene match: 12. CDR1 and CDR2 (germline): SGHVS, FQNEAQ. This CDR3 spans 15 amino acids. CDR3 region: CASGQRLADTNEQFF. The CDR3 nucleotides read TGTGCCAGCGGGCAGCGACTAGCGGACACGAATGAGCAGTTCTTC.

The chain is built from TRBV19 and TRBJ2-2, with TRBD1 matching over 8 bases. Germline loops: CDR1 LNHDA, CDR2 SQIVND (reference sequence). V lost 5 bases, J lost 3 bases, and 5 bases stayed unmatched. This CDR3 contains 15 residues. The CDR3 sequence: CASSWTGLDTGELFF. The DNA for the CDR3 is TGTGCCAGTAGTTGGACAGGGTTGGACACCGGGGAGCTGTTTTTT.

There are a few counts of this clonotype. V and J are TRBV5-1 and TRBJ2-1, with TRBD2 identical over 14 bases. Germline CDR1 is SGHRS and CDR2 is YFSETQ. The CDR3 runs to 18 residues. The V and J ends lost 4 bases and 7 bases, in that order; junction bases with no gene match: 13. The CDR3, as DNA: TGCGCCAGCAGCCCTCCCCAGGGACTAGCGGGAGTAGGAAATGAGCAGTTCTTC. As protein: CASSPPQGLAGVGNEQFF.

In this sample, this clonotype turned up many times. CDR3 DNA: TGTGCCAGCAGTTACTCGGCGGGCAGGGCGAGCTCTGGAAACACCATATATTTT. As protein: CASSYSAGRASSGNTIYF. The chain joins TRBV6-5 to TRBJ1-3; a possible D gene is TRBD1 (5 bases). Germline CDR1 and CDR2: MNHEY and SVGAGI. The V end was cut by 0 bases, the J end by 0 bases, with 15 bases between. The CDR3 contains 18 residues.

This chain connects TRBV12-3 or TRBV12-4 to TRBJ1-5; D call uncertain. The CDR3 loop spans 14 amino acids. V lost 6 bases, J lost 1 base, and 10 bases lay in between. The CDR3 DNA reads TGTGCCAGCAGCTTTTCGATGAGCAATCAGCCCCAGCATTTT. This translates into CASSFSMSNQPQHF.

This clonotype was counted between two and nine times. The rearrangement links TRBV7-2 to TRBJ1-4; D is unresolved. The V gene lost 5 bases and the J gene lost 3 bases, with 13 bases spanning the gap. CDR3 length equals 15 residues. Germline assignment: CDR1 SGHTA and CDR2 FQGNSA. The CDR3 here is CASSPGSAPNEKLFF. DNA of the CDR3: TGTGCCAGCAGCCCGGGTTCAGCGCCTAATGAAAAACTGTTTTTT. Variable domain in full (rest from reference TRBV7-2 and TRBJ1-4): GAGVSQSPSNKVTEKGKDVELRCDPISGHTALYWYRQSLGQGLEFLIYFQGNSAPDKSGLPSDRFSAERTGGSVSTLTIQRTQQEDSAVYLCASSPGSAPNEKLFFGSGTQLSVL.

This clonotype was counted many times. This rearrangement joins TRBV6-5 to TRBJ2-3; no reliable D call. V was clipped by 2 bases and J by 1 base, with 4 bases between them. The germline V gene encodes CDR1 MNHEY and CDR2 SVGAGI. The CDR3 spans 13 residues. The CDR3, as DNA: TGTGCCAGCAGTTACCTGGGCACAGATACGCAGTATTTT. Translation gives CASSYLGTDTQYF.

Only a few counts were recorded for this clonotype. This rearrangement joins TRBV7-2 to TRBJ1-2, with a possible D match to TRBD1 (6 bases). With 3 bases removed from V and 3 bases from J, the gap between germline ends came to 11 bases. Germline V lookup: CDR1 SGHTA, CDR2 FQGNSA. This CDR3 has 14 amino acids. In DNA, the CDR3 is TGTGCCAGCAGCTTTCCGGGACACGACTATGGCTACACCTTC. Encoded protein: CASSFPGHDYGYTF.

Ten or more counts support this clonotype. The gene calls are TRBV5-5 and TRBJ1-1; D remains ambiguous. Germline V gene sequence: CDR1 SGHKS, CDR2 YYEKEE (reference sequence). V was cut by 2 bases and J by 1 base, with 15 bases left in between. The CDR3 sequence is 16 residues long. The CDR3, as DNA: TGTGCCAGCAGCTTTACTCAAGGTCGGCCGAACACTGAAGCTTTCTTT. It codes for CASSFTQGRPNTEAFF.

This clonotype was seen only a few times. The V call is TRBV21-1, the J call TRBJ2-1; the table's D call, TRBD2, was not checked against the DNA. TRBV21-1 is a pseudogene. The CDR3 sequence is 14 residues long. The CDR3 DNA follows: TGTGCCAGCAGCAGTGGCCCACGGTGCAATGAGCAGTTCTTC. This gives the protein CASSSGPRCNEQFF.

This chain connects TRBV27 to TRBJ1-2; TRBD1 is a possible D gene (6 bases). Germline V CDR1 and CDR2: MNHEY, SMNVEV (reference sequence). This CDR3 region has 14 residues. V lost 3 bases, J lost 8 bases, and 16 bases lay in between. CDR3 DNA: TGTGCCAGCAGTTTGGTGAGGGGGGCAGGAGGCTACACCTTC. This sequence encodes CASSLVRGAGGYTF.

At least ten counts were recorded for this clonotype. This chain uses TRBV18 with TRBJ2-6; D tentatively fits TRBD1 or TRBD2 (5 bases each). Germline V gives CDR1 KGHSH, CDR2 LQKENI. V lost 2 bases, J lost 0 bases, and 11 bases lay in between. This CDR3 region has 17 residues. CDR3 region: CASSPTLGDSGANVLTF. CDR3 in DNA: TGTGCCAGCTCACCAACTTTGGGGGACTCTGGGGCCAACGTCCTGACTTTC. Looking up the rest from reference TRBV18 and TRBJ2-6 gives the full variable domain: NAGVMQNPRHLVRRRGQEARLRCSPMKGHSHVYWYRQLPEEGLKFMVYLQKENIIDESGMPKERFSAEFPKEGPSILRIQQVVRGDSAAYFCASSPTLGDSGANVLTFGAGSRLTVL.

This clonotype was observed a handful of times. The chain uses TRBV7-9 and TRBJ1-1; a weak D match, TRBD1 (5 bases). CDR3 size: 14 residues. CDR1 SEHNR and CDR2 FQNEAQ come from the germline V gene (reference sequence). With 6 bases removed from V and 5 bases from J, the gap between germline ends came to 16 bases. For the CDR3, the DNA is TGTGCCAGCAGGGTCATTACAGGAAATACTGAAGCTTTCTTT. Its translation: CASRVITGNTEAFF.

This clonotype was recorded at least ten times. The rearrangement links TRBV6-5 to TRBJ1-1, with a possible D match to TRBD1 (5 bases). With 9 bases removed from V and 5 bases from J, the gap between germline ends came to 19 bases. Germline CDR1 MNHEY, CDR2 SVGAGI. The CDR3 has 14 residues. DNA for the CDR3: TGTGCCAGTAAAGGGAGGGGAGGAGGGACTGAAGCTTTCTTT. Translating it yields CASKGRGGGTEAFF.

This chain joins TRBV11-2 and TRBJ1-1; D unresolved. CDR3 length equals 15 residues. The V gene lost 6 bases and the J gene lost 2 bases, with 16 bases spanning the gap. Germline V gives CDR1 SGHAT, CDR2 FQNNGV. The chain's CDR3 is CASRLRVEDNTEAFF. CDR3 nucleotide sequence: TGTGCCAGCAGGCTTAGAGTCGAGGACAACACTGAAGCTTTCTTT. The complete variable domain, with remaining parts taken from reference TRBV11-2 and TRBJ1-1, reads EAGVAQSPRYKIIEKRQSVAFWCNPISGHATLYWYQQILGQGPKLLIQFQNNGVVDDSQLPKDRFSAERLKGVDSTLKIQPAKLEDSAVYLCASRLRVEDNTEAFFGQGTRLTVV.